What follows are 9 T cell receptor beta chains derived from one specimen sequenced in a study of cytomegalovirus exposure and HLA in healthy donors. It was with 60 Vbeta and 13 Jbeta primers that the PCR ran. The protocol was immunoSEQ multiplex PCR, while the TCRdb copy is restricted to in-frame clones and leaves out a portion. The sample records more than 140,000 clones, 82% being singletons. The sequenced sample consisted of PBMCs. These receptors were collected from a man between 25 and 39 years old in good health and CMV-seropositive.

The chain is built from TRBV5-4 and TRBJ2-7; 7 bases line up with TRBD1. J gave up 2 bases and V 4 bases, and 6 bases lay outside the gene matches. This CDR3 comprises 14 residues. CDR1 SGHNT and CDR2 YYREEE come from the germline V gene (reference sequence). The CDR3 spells CASSTRTGPYEQYF. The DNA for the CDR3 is TGTGCCAGCAGCACCCGGACAGGTCCCTACGAGCAGTACTTC.

The CDR3 loop is CASSVQGAERFF. The CDR3 bases are TGTGCCAGCAGTGTCCAGGGGGCCGAGAGGTTCTTC. This chain links TRBV2 with TRBJ2-1; 8 bases are a match to TRBD1. With V trimmed by 4 bases and J by 15 bases, 8 bases remained unmatched. The length of the CDR3 is 12 residues. CDR1 is SNHLY, CDR2 FYNNEI, per germline.

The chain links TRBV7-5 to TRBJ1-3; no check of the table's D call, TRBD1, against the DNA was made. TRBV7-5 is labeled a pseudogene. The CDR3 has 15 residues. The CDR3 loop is CARSFDRGPGNTIYF. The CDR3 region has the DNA TGTGCCAGAAGCTTCGACAGGGGACCTGGAAACACCATATATTTT.

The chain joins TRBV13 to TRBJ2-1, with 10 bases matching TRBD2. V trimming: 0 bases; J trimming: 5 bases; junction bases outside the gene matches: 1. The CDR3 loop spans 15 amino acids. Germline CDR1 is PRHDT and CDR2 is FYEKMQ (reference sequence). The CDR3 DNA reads TGTGCCAGCAGCTTAGGCCTAGCGGGGGACAATGAGCAGTTCTTC. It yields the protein CASSLGLAGDNEQFF.

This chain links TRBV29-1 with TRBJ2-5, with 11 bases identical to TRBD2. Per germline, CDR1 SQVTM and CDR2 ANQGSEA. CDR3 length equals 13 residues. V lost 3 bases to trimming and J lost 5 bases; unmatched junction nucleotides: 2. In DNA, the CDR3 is TGCAGCGTTGATTCTAGCGGGGGGGAGACCCAGTACTTC. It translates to CSVDSSGGETQYF.

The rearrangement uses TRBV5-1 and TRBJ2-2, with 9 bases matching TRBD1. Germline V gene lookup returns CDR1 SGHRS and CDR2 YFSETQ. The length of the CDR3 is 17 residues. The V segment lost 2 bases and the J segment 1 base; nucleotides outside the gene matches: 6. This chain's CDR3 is CASSFRPGQGNTGELFF. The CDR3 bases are TGCGCCAGCAGCTTCAGGCCGGGACAGGGGAACACCGGGGAGCTGTTTTTT.

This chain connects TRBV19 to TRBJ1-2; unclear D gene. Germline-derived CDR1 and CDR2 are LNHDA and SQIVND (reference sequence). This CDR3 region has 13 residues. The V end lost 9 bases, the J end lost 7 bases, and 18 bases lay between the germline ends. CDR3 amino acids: CASTDQVAGGYTF. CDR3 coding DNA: TGTGCCAGCACCGACCAGGTGGCGGGTGGCTACACCTTC. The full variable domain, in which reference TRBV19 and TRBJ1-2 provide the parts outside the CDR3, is DGGITQSPKYLFRKEGQNVTLSCEQNLNHDAMYWYRQDPGQGLRLIYYSQIVNDFQKGDIAEGYSVSREKKESFPLTVTSAQKNPTAFYLCASTDQVAGGYTFGSGTRLTVV.

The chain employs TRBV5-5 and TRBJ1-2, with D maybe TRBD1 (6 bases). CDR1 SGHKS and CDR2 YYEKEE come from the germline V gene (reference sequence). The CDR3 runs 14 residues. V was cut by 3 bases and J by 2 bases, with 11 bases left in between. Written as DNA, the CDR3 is TGTGCCAGCAGCTCGATGACAGGCAACTATGGCTACACCTTC. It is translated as CASSSMTGNYGYTF.

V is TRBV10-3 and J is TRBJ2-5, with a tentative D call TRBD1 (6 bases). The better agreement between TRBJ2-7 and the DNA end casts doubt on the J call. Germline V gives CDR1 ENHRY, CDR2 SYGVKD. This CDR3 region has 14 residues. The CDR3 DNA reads TGTGCCATCAGAGAACGACAGGTAACCTACGAGCAGTACTTC. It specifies CAIRERQVTYEQYF.